This section outlines one TCR beta chain sequence together with its context. This sample is part of a study of T-cell memory formation after mild COVID-19. Looking at the study overall: There were largely donor-specific TCR clusters.

The CDR3 loop spans 13 amino acids. CDR1 is MNHEY and CDR2 is SVGAGI in the germline V gene. Trimming cost V 10 bases and J 2 bases, with 14 bases left between them. TCRdb passed the 5' RACE reads through MiXCR, listing each CDR3 protein once. This table holds about 360,000 distinct CDR3 sequences, 13% found once. The source of this sequence is a man between 18 and 29 years old who had mild COVID-19 (a few samples of this study predate the infection). Cell type and time point are not known. The sample taken for sequencing was PBMCs or a T cell subset sorted from them (not recorded which). The chain employs TRBV6-5 and TRBJ2-5, with D possibly matching TRBD1 (5 bases). Here the CDR3 reads CANLGEGQETQYF. The CDR3 bases are TGTGCCAACCTAGGGGAAGGACAAGAGACCCAGTACTTC.